The rows below give T cell receptor beta chains drawn from one sample of a study of cytomegalovirus exposure and HLA in healthy donors. Profiling relied on immunoSEQ multiplex PCR, and the TCRdb table lists in-frame clones only, not all of them. The repertoire includes 100,000 to 150,000 clones, roughly 95% of them detected once, and 1.7% sits in the top ten. Specimen: PBMCs. All receptors come from a man aged 18 to 30 in good health and CMV-seronegative. CDR3s include the opening cysteine and the closing phenylalanine or tryptophan. The D gene is left open where the match is weak. The size entry is marked missing in some rows and otherwise reads once, few, many or a size class.

DNA: TGTGCCAGCAGCGTAAACAGCAACTATGGCTACACCTTC
CDR3: CASSVNSNYGYTF
D: NA
size: NA
J: TRBJ1-2
V: TRBV9

DNA: TGTGCCAGCAGCGTAGATCAGGGGTCCTACGAGCAGTACTTC
CDR3: CASSVDQGSYEQYF
D: NA
size: NA
J: TRBJ2-7
V: TRBV9

DNA: TGCGCCAGCAGCCTAGCAGCCAGTTACGAGCAGTACTTC
CDR3: CASSLAASYEQYF
D: NA
size: NA
J: TRBJ2-7
V: TRBV5-1

DNA: TGTGCCAGCAGTCCGATCAGCGGGGGCTATGGCTACACCTTC
CDR3: CASSPISGGYGYTF
D: NA
size: medium-sized
J: TRBJ1-2
V: TRBV2

DNA: TGCGCCAGCAGCCAGGGGACAACCCACCAAGAGACCCAGTACTTC
CDR3: CASSQGTTHQETQYF
D: NA
size: NA
J: TRBJ2-5
V: TRBV4-3

DNA: TGTGCCAGCAGCCCGCCGGGTTATAACTATGGCTACACCTTC
CDR3: CASSPPGYNYGYTF
D: NA
size: NA
J: TRBJ1-2
V: TRBV7-2

DNA: TGCGCCAGCGCGGAACCTAAGCGGGTCTACGAGCAGTACTTC
CDR3: CASAEPKRVYEQYF
D: NA
size: NA
J: TRBJ2-7
V: TRBV5-1

DNA: TGCGCCAGCACCTCCCGGACCAGGGCCGACAATGAGCAGTTCTTC
CDR3: CASTSRTRADNEQFF
D: NA
size: NA
J: TRBJ2-1
V: TRBV5-1

DNA: TGTGCCAGCAGCCTCGCGGCGGGAGGGCTTCTTGAGACCCAGTACTTC
CDR3: CASSLAAGGLLETQYF
D: TRBD2
size: NA
J: TRBJ2-5
V: TRBV7-9

DNA: TGTGCCAGCAGCCCATTAGCGATGCAGCCCCCAGCTTTCTTT
CDR3: CASSPLAMQPPAFF
D: NA
size: NA
J: TRBJ1-1
V: TRBV7-2

DNA: TGCGCCAGCAGTCCGCCGCCCGGAGGGGACAAAAACATTCAGTACTTC
CDR3: CASSPPPGGDKNIQYF
D: NA
size: NA
J: TRBJ2-4
V: TRBV23-1

DNA: TGCGCCAGCAGCCTGGACAGCATCGGCTACACCTTC
CDR3: CASSLDSIGYTF
D: NA
size: NA
J: TRBJ1-2
V: TRBV5-1

DNA: TGCGCCAGCAGCCAAGTCGATAGGAGCCTCACTGAAGCTTTCTTT
CDR3: CASSQVDRSLTEAFF
D: NA
size: NA
J: TRBJ1-1
V: TRBV4-3

DNA: TGTGCCTGTGGGGGACAGGGAGGCTCCTACGAGCAGTACTTC
CDR3: CACGGQGGSYEQYF
D: TRBD1
size: once
J: TRBJ2-7
V: TRBV30

DNA: TGCACCAGCAGCCGAGCCCTTGGGACTAGCGGGAGTAGAAGAGATACGCAGTATTTT
CDR3: CTSSRALGTSGSRRDTQYF
D: NA
size: NA
J: TRBJ2-3
V: TRBV1

DNA: TGTGCCAGCAGCTTTCTGACTGGAAACTATGGCTACACCTTC
CDR3: CASSFLTGNYGYTF
D: NA
size: NA
J: TRBJ1-2
V: TRBV7-8

DNA: TGTGCCAGCAGTTTAGGCAGATCCCAGCCCCAGCATTTT
CDR3: CASSLGRSQPQHF
D: NA
size: NA
J: TRBJ1-5
V: TRBV27

DNA: TGTGCAACCGCGGGGGAGACCCAGTACTTC
CDR3: CATAGETQYF
D: NA
size: NA
J: TRBJ2-5
V: TRBV7-8

DNA: TGTGCCAGCGGATGGACAGGGCCTAAAAACATTCAGTACTTC
CDR3: CASGWTGPKNIQYF
D: TRBD1
size: NA
J: TRBJ2-4
V: TRBV6-5

DNA: TGCGCCAGCAGCCACGGGACTGCGACTAGCGGGACTAGGAATGAGCAGTTCTTC
CDR3: CASSHGTATSGTRNEQFF
D: TRBD2
size: NA
J: TRBJ2-1
V: TRBV5-1

DNA: TGTGCCAGCAGCTTAGCAGAAAGCTCCTACAATGAGCAGTTCTTC
CDR3: CASSLAESSYNEQFF
D: NA
size: NA
J: TRBJ2-1
V: TRBV7-3

DNA: TGTGCCAGCAGCCCGGACAGCGACTTTGGCTACACCTTC
CDR3: CASSPDSDFGYTF
D: NA
size: NA
J: TRBJ1-2
V: TRBV5-6

DNA: TGTGCCAGCAGTTTATCGCCGGGACTGGGGTACAATGAGCAGTTCTTC
CDR3: CASSLSPGLGYNEQFF
D: NA
size: NA
J: TRBJ2-1
V: TRBV27

DNA: TGTGCCAGCAGCTCCTGGACAGTTTACGAGCAGTACTTC
CDR3: CASSSWTVYEQYF
D: NA
size: NA
J: TRBJ2-7
V: TRBV5-8

DNA: TGTGCCTGGAGTGTATGGGACAGGGGCTACGAGCAGTACTTC
CDR3: CAWSVWDRGYEQYF
D: TRBD1
size: NA
J: TRBJ2-7
V: TRBV30

DNA: TGCGCCAGCACCACAGAGAGCTCCTACGAGCAGTACTTC
CDR3: CASTTESSYEQYF
D: NA
size: NA
J: TRBJ2-7
V: TRBV5-1

DNA: TGTGCCAGCAGTTTAGACGGGGGAGGCAATCAGCCCCAGCATTTT
CDR3: CASSLDGGGNQPQHF
D: NA
size: NA
J: TRBJ1-5
V: TRBV28

DNA: TGTGCCAGCAGCTTTGGAACAGGGTGGGAACTGTTTTTT
CDR3: CASSFGTGWELFF
D: NA
size: NA
J: TRBJ1-4
V: TRBV5-6

DNA: TGTGCCAGCAGCTTATTGTCTAGCGGGACCAATGAGCAGTTCTTC
CDR3: CASSLLSSGTNEQFF
D: TRBD2
size: NA
J: TRBJ2-1
V: TRBV11-1

DNA: TGTGCCAGCAGCCCACTAGCGGGGAGGGCCCGCAATGAGCAGTTCTTC
CDR3: CASSPLAGRARNEQFF
D: TRBD2
size: NA
J: TRBJ2-1
V: TRBV14

DNA: TGCGCCAGCGGTGGGACAGGGTCAGGCGAGCAGTACTTC
CDR3: CASGGTGSGEQYF
D: TRBD1
size: NA
J: TRBJ2-7
V: TRBV10-1

DNA: TGTGCCAGCAGCCCCCCAGACCAATCGGGGCAGTATTTT
CDR3: CASSPPDQSGQYF
D: NA
size: NA
J: TRBJ2-3
V: TRBV9

DNA: TGCGCCAGCAGCCACTACTGGACTAGCGGGAGTGGGGGTAGCACAGATACGCAGTATTTT
CDR3: CASSHYWTSGSGGSTDTQYF
D: TRBD2
size: NA
J: TRBJ2-3
V: TRBV4-3

DNA: TGTGCCAGCAGCGTATGGCGGGGTACCTACAATGAGCAGTTCTTC
CDR3: CASSVWRGTYNEQFF
D: NA
size: NA
J: TRBJ2-1
V: TRBV9

DNA: TGTGCCAGCAGCCGGACAGGTCATAATGAAAAACTGTTTTTT
CDR3: CASSRTGHNEKLFF
D: TRBD1
size: NA
J: TRBJ1-4
V: TRBV5-4

DNA: TGTGCCACCAGCAGAGATGTGGGGGGGCCCCAGCATTTT
CDR3: CATSRDVGGPQHF
D: NA
size: NA
J: TRBJ1-5
V: TRBV15

DNA: TGTGCCAGCAGTGGGCCCGGGGGGAGGGGATATGGGCAGTACTTC
CDR3: CASSGPGGRGYGQYF
D: TRBD2
size: NA
J: TRBJ2-7
V: TRBV28

DNA: TGTGCCAGCAGCCATGACGGGACAGGGAGGGACGAGCAGTACTTC
CDR3: CASSHDGTGRDEQYF
D: TRBD1
size: NA
J: TRBJ2-7
V: TRBV4-2

DNA: TGTGCCAGCTCGCGGGGGGAGGTTCTCTCCAGCACAGATACGCAGTATTTT
CDR3: CASSRGEVLSSTDTQYF
D: TRBD2
size: NA
J: TRBJ2-3
V: TRBV18

DNA: TGTGCCAGCAGCTGGGACAGGGCCCCAAATCAGCCCCAGCATTTT
CDR3: CASSWDRAPNQPQHF
D: TRBD1
size: NA
J: TRBJ1-5
V: TRBV5-6

DNA: TGTGCCAGTAGTATGGTGGCTGAAAGCTCCTACGAGCAGTACTTC
CDR3: CASSMVAESSYEQYF
D: NA
size: NA
J: TRBJ2-7
V: TRBV19